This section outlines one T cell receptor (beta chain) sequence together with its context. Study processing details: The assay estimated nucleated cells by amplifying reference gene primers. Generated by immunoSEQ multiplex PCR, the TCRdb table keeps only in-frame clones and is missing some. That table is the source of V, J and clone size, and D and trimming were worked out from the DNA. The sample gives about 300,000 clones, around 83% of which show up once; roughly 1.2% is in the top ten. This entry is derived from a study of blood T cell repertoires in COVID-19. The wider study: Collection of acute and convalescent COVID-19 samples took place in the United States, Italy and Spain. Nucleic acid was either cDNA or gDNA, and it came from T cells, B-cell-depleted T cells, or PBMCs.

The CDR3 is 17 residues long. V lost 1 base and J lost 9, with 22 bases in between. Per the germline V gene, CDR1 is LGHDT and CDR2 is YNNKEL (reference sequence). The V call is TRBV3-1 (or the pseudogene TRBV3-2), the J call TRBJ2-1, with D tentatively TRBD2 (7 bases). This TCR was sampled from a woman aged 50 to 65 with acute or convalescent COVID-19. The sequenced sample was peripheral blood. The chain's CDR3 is CASSQGRSAGATGEQFF. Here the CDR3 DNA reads TGTGCCAGCAGCCAAGGGCGGTCGGCGGGGGCAACCGGTGAGCAGTTCTTC.